This passage covers 9 T cell receptor beta chains from one sample sequenced in a study of Graves' ophthalmopathy and Graves' hyperthyroidism. TCR beta CDR3 amplification used RNA transcripts. First-round RT-PCR relied on HTBI primers, and a second-round multiplex PCR came next. TCRdb itself ran the multiplex PCR reads through MiXCR, one entry per CDR3 protein. Found here are 500,000 to 600,000 distinct CDR3 sequences, 35% to 45% of them singletons; the top ten hold over 3.5%. Sequencing was done on a sample of peripheral blood or thyroid tissue (not recorded which). The origin of the receptors is an adult man with Graves' hyperthyroidism.

Of note for this clonotype: At one of its ends the junction is not consistent with the germline gene, which may arise from a read error. The chain links TRBV7-3 to TRBJ2-2; no reliable D call. This CDR3 has 14 residues. Per germline, CDR1 SGHTA and CDR2 FQGTGA. CDR3: CACSLTNDDGELFF. The CDR3 nucleotides read TGTGCCTGCAGCTTAACGAACGATGACGGGGAGCTGTTTTTT.

This clonotype was detected many times. V and J are TRBV12-3 or TRBV12-4 and TRBJ2-5, with D tentatively TRBD1 (6 bases). Trimming cost V 10 bases and J 5 bases, with 14 bases left between them. This CDR3 has 12 amino acids. The CDR3 DNA is TGTGCCACCTCACTGAGGGGGGAGACCCAGTACTTC. It codes for CATSLRGETQYF.

This clonotype was seen only a few times. The chain joins TRBV5-1 to TRBJ2-7, with a weak D call TRBD2 (5 bases). The CDR3 has 13 amino acids. Germline V CDR1 and CDR2: SGHRS, YFSETQ. V was cut by 4 bases and J by 2 bases, with 10 bases left in between. The CDR3 sequence is CASSRNGAYEQYF. In nucleotides, the CDR3 is TGCGCCAGCAGCCGGAACGGGGCCTACGAGCAGTACTTC.

The chain has TRBV15 and TRBJ1-5, with a weak D call TRBD1 (6 bases). Germline V gene data show CDR1 as LNHNV and CDR2 as YYDKDF (reference sequence). Trimming took 7 bases from V and 4 from J, leaving 11 bases between them. The CDR3 covers 13 residues. CDR3 region: CATNEQGNQPQHF. Written as DNA, the CDR3 is TGTGCCACCAACGAACAGGGTAATCAGCCCCAGCATTTT.

The chain carries TRBV7-9 and TRBJ2-7; the D gene is possibly TRBD2 (6 bases). Looked up from germline, CDR1 is SEHNR and CDR2 is FQNEAQ (reference sequence). This CDR3 has 15 amino acids. The germline V and J ends were trimmed by 5 bases and 1 base, with 15 bases remaining between them. The CDR3 sequence: CASSPPGVGSYEQYF. CDR3 nucleotide sequence: TGTGCCAGCAGCCCCCCGGGGGTGGGTTCCTACGAGCAGTACTTC.

This clonotype was picked up many times. This chain links TRBV12-3 or TRBV12-4 with TRBJ1-5; 9 bases are shared with TRBD1. V shed 5 bases and J 3 bases; nucleotides not matched to a gene: 5. CDR3 length: 15 amino acids. CDR3 sequence: CASSTGQGLNQPQHF. The CDR3 coding sequence is TGTGCCAGCAGTACTGGACAGGGGCTCAATCAGCCCCAGCATTTT.

Details on this clonotype: A clone one base away is much larger, so this may be a read error. The rearrangement links TRBV19 to TRBJ2-7; 7 nucleotides agree with TRBD1. Looked up from germline, CDR1 is LNHDA and CDR2 is SQIVND (reference sequence). The CDR3 runs 14 residues. CDR3 bases: TGTGCCAGTAGCCCCGGGACAGAGCCCTACAAGCAGTACTTC. Translating gives CASSPGTEPYKQYF.

The chain uses TRBV5-6 and TRBJ1-5; D is possibly TRBD1 (6 bases). This CDR3 has 16 amino acids. V was pared by 5 bases and J by 3 bases, with 18 bases between. Germline CDR1 SGHDT, CDR2 YYEEEE. As DNA, the CDR3 is TGTGCCAGCAGTTTAGGCAGGGGCCCCCTCAATCAGCCCCAGCATTTT. It encodes CASSLGRGPLNQPQHF.

This clonotype was seen repeatedly, ten times or more. V and J are TRBV28 and TRBJ2-7; D is possibly TRBD1 (5 bases). The germline V and J ends were trimmed by 3 bases and 4 bases, with 13 bases remaining between them. Germline CDR1 reads MDHEN; CDR2 reads SYDVKM. This CDR3 has 14 residues. CDR3 DNA: TGTGCCAGCAGTTTTGGTCGTGGGGCTTACGAGCAGTACTTC. It specifies CASSFGRGAYEQYF.